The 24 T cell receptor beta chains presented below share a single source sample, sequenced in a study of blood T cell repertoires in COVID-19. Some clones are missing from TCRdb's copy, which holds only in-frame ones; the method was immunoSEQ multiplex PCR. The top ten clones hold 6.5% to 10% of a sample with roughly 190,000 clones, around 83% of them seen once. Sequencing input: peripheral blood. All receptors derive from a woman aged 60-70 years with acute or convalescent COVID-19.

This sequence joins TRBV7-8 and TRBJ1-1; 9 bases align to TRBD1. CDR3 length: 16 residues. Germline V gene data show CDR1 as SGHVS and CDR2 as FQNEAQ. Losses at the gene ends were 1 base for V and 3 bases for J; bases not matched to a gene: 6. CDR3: CASSLGTGQGDTEAFF. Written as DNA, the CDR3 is TGTGCCAGCAGCTTAGGAACGGGACAGGGCGACACTGAAGCTTTCTTT.

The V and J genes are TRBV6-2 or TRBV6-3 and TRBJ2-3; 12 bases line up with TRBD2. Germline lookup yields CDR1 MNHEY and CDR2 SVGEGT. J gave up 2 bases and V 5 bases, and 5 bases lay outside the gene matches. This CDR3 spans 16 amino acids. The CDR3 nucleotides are TGTGCCAGCAGTGGAGGACTAGCGGGGACCACAGATACGCAGTATTTT. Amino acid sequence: CASSGGLAGTTDTQYF.

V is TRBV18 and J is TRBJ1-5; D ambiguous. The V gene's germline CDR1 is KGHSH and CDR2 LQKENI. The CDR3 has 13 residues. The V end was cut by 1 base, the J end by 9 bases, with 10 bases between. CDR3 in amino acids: CASSPRGGWPQHF. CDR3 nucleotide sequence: TGTGCCAGCTCACCACGGGGAGGTTGGCCCCAGCATTTT.

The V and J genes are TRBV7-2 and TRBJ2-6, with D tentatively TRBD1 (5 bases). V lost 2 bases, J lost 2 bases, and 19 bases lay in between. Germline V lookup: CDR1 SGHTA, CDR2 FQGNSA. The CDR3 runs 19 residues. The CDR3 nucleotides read TGTGCCAGCAGCTTATATAGCATTGATCTAGGGGCTGGGGCCAACGTCCTGACTTTC. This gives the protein CASSLYSIDLGAGANVLTF.

CDR3 sequence reads: CASSSPRDRGRGEQYF. The CDR3 DNA follows: TGTGCCAGCAGTTCACCTCGGGACAGGGGGCGCGGGGAGCAGTACTTC. The gene calls are TRBV27 and TRBJ2-7; 12 bases line up with TRBD1. V was clipped by 4 bases and J by 7 bases; unmatched bases: 11. The CDR3 runs to 16 residues. CDR1 MNHEY and CDR2 SMNVEV come from the germline V gene (reference sequence).

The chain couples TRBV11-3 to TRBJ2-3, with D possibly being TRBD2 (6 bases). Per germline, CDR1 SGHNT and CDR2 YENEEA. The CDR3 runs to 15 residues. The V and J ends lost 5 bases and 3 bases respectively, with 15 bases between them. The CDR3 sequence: CASSTGGGTTDTQYF. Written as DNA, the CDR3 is TGTGCCAGCAGCACAGGTGGCGGGACGACAGATACGCAGTATTTT.

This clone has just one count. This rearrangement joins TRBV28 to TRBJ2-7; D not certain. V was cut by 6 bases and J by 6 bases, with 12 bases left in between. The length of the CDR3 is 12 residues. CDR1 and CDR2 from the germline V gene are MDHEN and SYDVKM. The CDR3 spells CASSIPLREQYF. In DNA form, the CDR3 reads TGTGCCAGCAGCATTCCACTACGCGAGCAGTACTTC.

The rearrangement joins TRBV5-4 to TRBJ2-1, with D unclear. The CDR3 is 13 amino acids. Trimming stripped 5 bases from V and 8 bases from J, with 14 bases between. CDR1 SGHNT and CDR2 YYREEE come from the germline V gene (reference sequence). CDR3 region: CASREWVGDEQFF. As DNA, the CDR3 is TGTGCCAGCAGGGAATGGGTGGGCGATGAGCAGTTCTTC.

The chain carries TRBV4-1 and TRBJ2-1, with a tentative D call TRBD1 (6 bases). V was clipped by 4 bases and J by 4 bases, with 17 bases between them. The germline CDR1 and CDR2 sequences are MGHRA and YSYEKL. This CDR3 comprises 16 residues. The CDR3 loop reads CASSRVGTLNYNEQFF. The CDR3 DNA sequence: TGCGCCAGCAGCCGTGTTGGGACACTCAATTACAATGAGCAGTTCTTC.

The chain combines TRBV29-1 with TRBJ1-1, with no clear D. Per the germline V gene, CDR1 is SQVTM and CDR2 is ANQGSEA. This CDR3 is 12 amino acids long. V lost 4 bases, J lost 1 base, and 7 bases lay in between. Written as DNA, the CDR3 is TGCAGCGTTGCGGTAGAGAACACTGAAGCTTTCTTT. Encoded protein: CSVAVENTEAFF.

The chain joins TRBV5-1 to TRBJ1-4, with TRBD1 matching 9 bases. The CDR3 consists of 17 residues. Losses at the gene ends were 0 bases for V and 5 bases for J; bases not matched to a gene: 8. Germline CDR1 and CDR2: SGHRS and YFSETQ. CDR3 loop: CASSLGDRAAGNEKLFF. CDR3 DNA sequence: TGCGCCAGCAGCTTGGGGGACAGGGCCGCGGGGAATGAAAAACTGTTTTTT. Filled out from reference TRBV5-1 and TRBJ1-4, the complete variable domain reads KAGVTQTPRYLIKTRGQQVTLSCSPISGHRSVSWYQQTPGQGLQFLFEYFSETQRNKGNFPGRFSGRQFSNSRSEMNVSTLELGDSALYLCASSLGDRAAGNEKLFFGSGTQLSVL.

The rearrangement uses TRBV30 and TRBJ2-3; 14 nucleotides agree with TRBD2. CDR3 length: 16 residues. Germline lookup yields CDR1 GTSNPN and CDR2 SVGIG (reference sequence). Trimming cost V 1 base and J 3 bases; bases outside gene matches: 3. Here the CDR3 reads CAWSGLAGGRTDTQYF. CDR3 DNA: TGTGCCTGGAGTGGACTAGCGGGAGGGAGGACAGATACGCAGTATTTT. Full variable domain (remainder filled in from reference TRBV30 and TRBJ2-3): SQTIHQWPATLVQPVGSPLSLECTVEGTSNPNLYWYRQAAGRGLQLLFYSVGIGQISSEVPQNLSASRPQDRQFILSSKKLLLSDSGFYLCAWSGLAGGRTDTQYFGPGTRLTVL.

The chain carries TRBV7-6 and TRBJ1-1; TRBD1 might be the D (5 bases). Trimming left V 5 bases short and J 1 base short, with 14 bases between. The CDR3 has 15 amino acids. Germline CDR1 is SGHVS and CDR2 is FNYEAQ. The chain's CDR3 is CASSPLGVGNTEAFF. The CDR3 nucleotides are TGTGCCAGCAGCCCTTTAGGGGTAGGGAACACTGAAGCTTTCTTT.

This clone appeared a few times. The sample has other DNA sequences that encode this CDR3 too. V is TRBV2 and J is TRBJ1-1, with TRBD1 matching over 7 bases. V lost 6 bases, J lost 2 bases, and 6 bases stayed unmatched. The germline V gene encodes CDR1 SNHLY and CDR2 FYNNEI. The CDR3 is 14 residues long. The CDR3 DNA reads TGTGCCAGCAGGCGACAGGGAGGAAACACTGAAGCTTTCTTT. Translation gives CASRRQGGNTEAFF.

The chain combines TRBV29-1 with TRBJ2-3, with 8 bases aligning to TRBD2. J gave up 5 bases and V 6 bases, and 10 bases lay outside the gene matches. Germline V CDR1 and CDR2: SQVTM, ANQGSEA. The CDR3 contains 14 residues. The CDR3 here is CSVGSGSVVDTQYF. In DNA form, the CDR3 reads TGCAGCGTAGGAAGCGGGAGTGTGGTAGATACGCAGTATTTT.

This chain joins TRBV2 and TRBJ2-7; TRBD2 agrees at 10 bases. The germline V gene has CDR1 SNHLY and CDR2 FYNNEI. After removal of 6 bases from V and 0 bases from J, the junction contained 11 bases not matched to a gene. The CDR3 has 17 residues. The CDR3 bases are TGTGCCAGCAGGGGGGGGCTAGCGGGAGTATTCTCCTACGAGCAGTACGTC. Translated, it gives CASRGGLAGVFSYEQYV.

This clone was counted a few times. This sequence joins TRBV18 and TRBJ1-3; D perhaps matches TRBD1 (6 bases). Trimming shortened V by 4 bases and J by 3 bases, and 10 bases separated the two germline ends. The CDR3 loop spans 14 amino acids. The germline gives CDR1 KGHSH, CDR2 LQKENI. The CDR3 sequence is CASSQQGFGNTIYF. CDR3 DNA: TGTGCCAGCTCACAACAGGGATTTGGAAACACCATATATTTT.

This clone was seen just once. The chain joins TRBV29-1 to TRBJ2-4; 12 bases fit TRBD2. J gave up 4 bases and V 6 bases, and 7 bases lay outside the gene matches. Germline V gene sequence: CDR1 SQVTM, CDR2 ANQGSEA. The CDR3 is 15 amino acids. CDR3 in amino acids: CSVTTSGSSKNIQYF. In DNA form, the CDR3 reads TGCAGCGTGACGACTAGCGGGAGCTCAAAAAACATTCAGTACTTC.

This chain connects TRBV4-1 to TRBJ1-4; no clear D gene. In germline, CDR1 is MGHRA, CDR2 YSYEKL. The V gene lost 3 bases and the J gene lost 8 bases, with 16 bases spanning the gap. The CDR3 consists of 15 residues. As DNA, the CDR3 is TGCGCCAGCAGCCAGGGAGGGCAGGTTGGGGAAAAACTGTTTTTT. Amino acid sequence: CASSQGGQVGEKLFF.

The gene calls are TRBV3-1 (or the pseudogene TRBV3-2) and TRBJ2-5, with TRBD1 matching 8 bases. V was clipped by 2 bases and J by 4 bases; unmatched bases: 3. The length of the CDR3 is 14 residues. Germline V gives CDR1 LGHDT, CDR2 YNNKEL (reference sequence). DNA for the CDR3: TGTGCCAGCAGCCAATCCACAGGGGGAGAGACCCAGTACTTC. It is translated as CASSQSTGGETQYF.

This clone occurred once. CDR3 sequence: CASSQGGAGGNQPQHF. CDR3 in DNA: TGTGCCAGCAGCCAAGGAGGAGCGGGGGGGAATCAGCCCCAGCATTTT. V usage is TRBV3-1 (or the pseudogene TRBV3-2) and J usage is TRBJ1-5; D might be TRBD1 (5 bases). Trimming left V 1 base short and J 4 bases short, with 14 bases between. Germline V lookup: CDR1 LGHDT, CDR2 YNNKEL (reference sequence). The CDR3 spans 16 residues.

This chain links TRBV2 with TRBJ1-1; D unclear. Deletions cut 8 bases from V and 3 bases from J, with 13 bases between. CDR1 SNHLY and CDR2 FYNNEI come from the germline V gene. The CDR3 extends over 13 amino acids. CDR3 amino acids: CASRSVRYTEAFF. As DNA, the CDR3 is TGTGCCAGCCGTTCTGTGAGGTACACTGAAGCTTTCTTT.

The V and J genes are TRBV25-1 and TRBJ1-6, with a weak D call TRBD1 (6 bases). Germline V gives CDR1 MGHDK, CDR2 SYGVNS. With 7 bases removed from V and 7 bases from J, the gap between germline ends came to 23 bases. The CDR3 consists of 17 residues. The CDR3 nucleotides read TGTGCCAGCACCCCTCCGACCACGGGGGGCCGAAATTCACCCCTCCACTTT. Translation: CASTPPTTGGRNSPLHF.

CDR3 sequence reads: CASSTFARGTYNSPLHF. CDR3 bases: TGTGCCAGCAGCACCTTCGCCAGGGGAACCTATAATTCACCCCTCCACTTT. This rearrangement joins TRBV13 to TRBJ1-6; tentative D call: TRBD1 (6 bases). With 5 bases removed from V and 2 bases from J, the gap between germline ends came to 16 bases. Germline V gene data show CDR1 as PRHDT and CDR2 as FYEKMQ (reference sequence). The length of the CDR3 is 17 residues.